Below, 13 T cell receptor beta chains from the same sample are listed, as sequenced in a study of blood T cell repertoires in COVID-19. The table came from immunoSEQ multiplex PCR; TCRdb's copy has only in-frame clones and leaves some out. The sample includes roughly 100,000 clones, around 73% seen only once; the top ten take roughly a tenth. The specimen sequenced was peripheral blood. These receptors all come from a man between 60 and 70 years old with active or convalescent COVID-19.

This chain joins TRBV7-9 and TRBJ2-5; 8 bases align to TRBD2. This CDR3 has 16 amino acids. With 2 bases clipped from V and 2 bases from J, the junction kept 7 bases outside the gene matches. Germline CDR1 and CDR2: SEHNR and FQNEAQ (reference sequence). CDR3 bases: TGTGCCAGCAGCTTATTTGGTAGCGGGAAACAAGAGACCCAGTACTTC. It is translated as CASSLFGSGKQETQYF.

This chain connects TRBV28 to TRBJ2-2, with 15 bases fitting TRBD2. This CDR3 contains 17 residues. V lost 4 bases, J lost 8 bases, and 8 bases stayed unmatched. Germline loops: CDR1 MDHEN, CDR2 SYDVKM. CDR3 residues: CASSSPPGLAGGGELFF. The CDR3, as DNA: TGTGCCAGCAGTTCCCCCCCGGGACTAGCGGGAGGAGGGGAGCTGTTTTTT.

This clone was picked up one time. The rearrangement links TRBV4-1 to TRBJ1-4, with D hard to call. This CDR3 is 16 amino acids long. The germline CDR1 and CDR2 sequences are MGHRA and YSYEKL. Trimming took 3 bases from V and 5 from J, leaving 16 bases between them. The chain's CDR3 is CASSHPLRDLNEKLFF. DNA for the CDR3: TGCGCCAGCAGCCACCCCCTGAGAGACTTAAATGAAAAACTGTTTTTT.

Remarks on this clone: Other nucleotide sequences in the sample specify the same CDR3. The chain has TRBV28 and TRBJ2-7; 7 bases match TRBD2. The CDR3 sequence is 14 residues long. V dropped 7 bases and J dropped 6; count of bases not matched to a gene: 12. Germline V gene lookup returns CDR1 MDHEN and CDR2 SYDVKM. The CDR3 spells CASTSGGRGFEQYF. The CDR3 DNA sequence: TGTGCCAGCACCTCGGGGGGTCGGGGGTTCGAGCAGTACTTC.

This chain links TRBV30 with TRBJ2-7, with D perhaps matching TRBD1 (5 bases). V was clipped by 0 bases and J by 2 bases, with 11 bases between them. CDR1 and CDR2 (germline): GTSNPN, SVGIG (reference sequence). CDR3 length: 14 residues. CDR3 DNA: TGTGCCTGGAGTGTAGGGGCCCTGGCCTACGAGCAGTACTTC. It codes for CAWSVGALAYEQYF.

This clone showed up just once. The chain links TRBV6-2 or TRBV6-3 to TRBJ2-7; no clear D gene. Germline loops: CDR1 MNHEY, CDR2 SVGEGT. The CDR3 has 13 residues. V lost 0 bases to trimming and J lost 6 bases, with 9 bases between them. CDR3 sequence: CASSYSQSGEQYV. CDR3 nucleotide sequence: TGTGCCAGCAGTTACTCGCAGTCGGGCGAGCAGTACGTC.

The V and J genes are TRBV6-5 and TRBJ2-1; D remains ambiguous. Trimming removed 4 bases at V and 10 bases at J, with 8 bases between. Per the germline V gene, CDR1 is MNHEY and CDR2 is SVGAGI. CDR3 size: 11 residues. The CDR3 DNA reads TGTGCCAGCAGTTCCACGGTCGAGCAGTTCTTC. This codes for CASSSTVEQFF.

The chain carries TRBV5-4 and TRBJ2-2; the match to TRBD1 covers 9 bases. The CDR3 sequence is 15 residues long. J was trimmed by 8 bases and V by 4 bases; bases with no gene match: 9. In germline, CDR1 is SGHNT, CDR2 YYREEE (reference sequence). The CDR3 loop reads CASSTNTGGYGELFF. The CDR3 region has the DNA TGTGCCAGCAGCACCAATACAGGGGGCTATGGGGAGCTGTTTTTT.

CDR3 in amino acids: CASSLGIAGGSSEQFF. CDR3 coding DNA: TGTGCCAGCAGCTTAGGAATAGCGGGAGGGAGTAGTGAGCAGTTCTTC. This chain uses TRBV5-4 with TRBJ2-1; TRBD2 matches 11 bases. In germline, CDR1 is SGHNT, CDR2 YYREEE (reference sequence). The CDR3 extends over 16 amino acids. The V gene end was trimmed by 2 bases and the J gene end by 9 bases; junction bases not matched to a gene: 10.

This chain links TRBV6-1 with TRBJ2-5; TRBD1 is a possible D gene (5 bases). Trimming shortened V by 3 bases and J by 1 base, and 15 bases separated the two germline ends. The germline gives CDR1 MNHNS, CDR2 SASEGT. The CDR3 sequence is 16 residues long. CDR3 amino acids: CASSDQGATLQETQYF. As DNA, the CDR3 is TGTGCCAGCAGTGATCAAGGGGCGACCCTCCAAGAGACCCAGTACTTC.

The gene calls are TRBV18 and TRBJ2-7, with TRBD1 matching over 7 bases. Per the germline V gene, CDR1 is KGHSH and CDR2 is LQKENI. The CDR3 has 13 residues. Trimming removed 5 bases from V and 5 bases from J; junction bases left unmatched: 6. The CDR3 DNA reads TGTGCCAGCTCAACCGGGACAGAAAACGAGCAGTACTTC. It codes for CASSTGTENEQYF.

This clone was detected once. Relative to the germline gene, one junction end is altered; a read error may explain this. CDR3 sequence reads: CASSFPSGRFF. The CDR3 DNA reads TGTGCCAGCAGCTTTCCTAGCGGCCGTTTCTTC. The J gene is TRBJ2-7, the V gene TRBV5-8, with 7 bases matching TRBD2. Germline V gene data show CDR1 as SGHTS and CDR2 as YDEGEE. The CDR3 has 11 residues.

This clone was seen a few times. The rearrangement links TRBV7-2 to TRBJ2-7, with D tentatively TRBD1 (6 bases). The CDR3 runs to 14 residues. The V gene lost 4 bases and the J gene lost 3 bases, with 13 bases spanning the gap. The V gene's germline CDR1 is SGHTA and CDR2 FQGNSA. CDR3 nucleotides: TGTGCCAGCAGCTCTAACAGGGATTACTACGAGCAGTACTTC. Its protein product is CASSSNRDYYEQYF.